This TCR beta chain derives from a study of radiotherapy plus CTLA-4 blockade in lung cancer. General study points: After treatment with radiotherapy plus ipilimumab, TCR clones that came from the tumor expanded in blood. How blood T cell clones changed early, along with interferon-beta, reportedly forecast response best.

The data were produced by immunoSEQ multiplex PCR, yet TCRdb's version contains in-frame clones alone and is incomplete. The repertoire includes roughly 120,000 clones, about 77% of them detected once, and over 4% sits in the top ten. CDR3 size: 18 residues. Germline CDR1 SGHAT, CDR2 FQNNGV. Germline trimming cut 1 base from V and 1 base from J; bases unmatched to any gene: 11. With respect to this clone: The antigen remains undetermined.

The source was peripheral blood, collected from a patient treated with radiotherapy plus ipilimumab. The chain carries TRBV11-2 and TRBJ2-5; 8 nucleotides match TRBD2. The sequence was obtained from a human donor with non-small cell lung cancer who had a partial response to radiotherapy plus ipilimumab. CDR3 loop: CASSLGGGRLTFQETQYF. The CDR3 nucleotides are TGTGCCAGCAGCTTAGGCGGCGGGAGGCTTACTTTCCAAGAGACCCAGTACTTC.